This TCR beta chain emerged from a study of blood T cell repertoires in COVID-19. With V trimmed by 5 bases and J by 5 bases, 6 bases remained unmatched. The CDR3 is 14 amino acids. Germline V gene data show CDR1 as SGHAT and CDR2 as FQNNGV. The table came from immunoSEQ multiplex PCR; TCRdb's copy has only in-frame clones and leaves some out. The sample has under 250,000 clones, around nine tenths seen once. The source of this sequence is a man in his sixties with COVID-19, enrolled during active disease. V is TRBV11-2 and J is TRBJ2-1, with 7 bases that match TRBD2. The sequencing sample was made of peripheral blood. The CDR3 protein is CASSAGGKNNEQFF. CDR3 coding DNA: TGTGCCAGCAGCGCCGGGGGGAAGAACAATGAGCAGTTCTTC.